The clone carrying this T cell receptor (beta chain) came up many times. Its specificity is not known. Calling Graves' hyperthyroidism stable meant ophthalmopathy did not progress within 18 months. For the diagnoses, clinical symptoms, serum thyroxine and TRAb, thyroid ultrasound and orbital computed tomography were used. This CDR3 comprises 14 residues. V was pared by 4 bases and J by 3 bases, with 16 bases between. Per the germline V gene, CDR1 is DFQATT and CDR2 is SNEGSKA (reference sequence). This entry is derived from a study of T cells in Graves' hyperthyroidism and ophthalmopathy. Whole-study findings and limits: A 13 V-J signature model discriminated ophthalmopathy versus stable hyperthyroidism. Most expanded thyroid clonotypes above 0.001 also appeared in blood.

Amplification of TCR beta CDR3 regions used RNA as the template. Carried out on the TCR CDR3, a first-round RT-PCR used the HTBI primer set. TCRdb reprocessed the multiplex PCR reads with MiXCR, giving one entry per CDR3 protein. The sample consists of about 95,000 distinct CDR3 sequences, approximately 42% of them appearing once. This chain connects TRBV20-1 to TRBJ2-7, with D perhaps TRBD2 (5 bases). This TCR derives from a woman aged 30 to 39 with Graves' hyperthyroidism. Sequenced input: peripheral blood or thyroid tissue (not recorded which). The CDR3 nucleotides read TGCAGTGCTATGCTAAGGGAGATCCGCTACGAGCAGTACTTC. Translation gives CSAMLREIRYEQYF.